Shown below are 14 T cell receptor beta chains from a single sample sequenced in a study of T cell repertoires in cytomegalovirus infection. One entry per CDR3 protein, called by TCRdb with MiXCR from the reads. The table lists approximately 1,000,000 distinct CDR3 sequences, roughly 31% of them singletons, with about an eighth in the top ten. Their target antigens are unknown. Material: cultured CD8+ T cells from PBMCs, obtained from culture after CMV antigen stimulation. The receptors originated from a human donor in good health (CMV status not recorded). Some clones in this sample may be carry-over from other donors' samples.

The rearrangement links TRBV14 to TRBJ1-4, with 9 positions matching TRBD1. The CDR3 runs to 14 residues. Per germline, CDR1 SGHDN and CDR2 FVKESK. V shed 4 bases and J 7 bases; nucleotides not matched to a gene: 4. Here the CDR3 DNA reads TGTGCCAGCAGCCTCTTGGACAGGGGTGAAAAACTGTTTTTT. The encoded protein is CASSLLDRGEKLFF.

The rearrangement joins TRBV27 to TRBJ2-7; tentative D call: TRBD2 (5 bases). The CDR3 length is 15 residues. Trimming stripped 2 bases from V and 4 bases from J, with 15 bases between. CDR1 is MNHEY, CDR2 SMNVEV, per germline (reference sequence). The CDR3 loop reads CASSLLDGVEYEQYF. DNA of the CDR3: TGTGCCAGCAGTTTACTGGACGGGGTAGAGTACGAGCAGTACTTC.

The table lists this clonotype with a few counts. CDR3 in amino acids: CASSRGQGGIGYTF. Here the CDR3 DNA reads TGTGCCAGCAGCCGGGGACAGGGGGGGATTGGCTACACCTTC. The chain couples TRBV27 to TRBJ1-2, with 11 bases matching TRBD1. This CDR3 is built from 14 residues. Germline V gene lookup returns CDR1 MNHEY and CDR2 SMNVEV (reference sequence). Germline trimming cut 6 bases from V and 7 bases from J; bases unmatched to any gene: 7.

This clonotype was detected once. This sequence joins TRBV20-1 and TRBJ2-7, with D uncertain. The CDR3 contains 13 residues. Germline values: CDR1 DFQATT, CDR2 SNEGSKA (reference sequence). V lost 1 base, J lost 0 bases, and 7 bases lay in between. This chain's CDR3 is CSARGTDSYEQYF. The CDR3 DNA is TGCAGTGCTAGAGGCACGGACTCCTACGAGCAGTACTTC.

This chain connects TRBV7-8 to TRBJ1-6; D call uncertain. Germline CDR1 reads SGHVS; CDR2 reads FQNEAQ. This CDR3 is built from 15 residues. Trimming left V 2 bases short and J 7 bases short, with 12 bases between. The DNA of the CDR3 is TGTGCCAGCAGCTTACTGGGATCCCTCAATTCACCCCTCCACTTT. This codes for CASSLLGSLNSPLHF.

CDR3 region: CASSQEGPGTGYNEQFF. CDR3 nucleotide sequence: TGCGCCAGCAGCCAAGAGGGACCGGGGACAGGGTACAATGAGCAGTTCTTC. The rearrangement joins TRBV4-1 to TRBJ2-1; 9 nucleotides match TRBD1. Germline V gene data show CDR1 as MGHRA and CDR2 as YSYEKL. The V and J ends lost 0 bases and 4 bases, in that order; junction bases with no gene match: 7. The CDR3 is 17 amino acids.

This clonotype occurred a few times. This sequence joins TRBV7-6 and TRBJ2-3, with D unclear. Per germline, CDR1 SGHVS and CDR2 FNYEAQ. Trimming took off 5 bases at V and 0 bases at J, with 15 bases between the two ends. The CDR3 sequence is 16 residues long. CDR3 nucleotide sequence: TGTGCCAGCAGCCCTTCATGGGCAGGAAGCACAGATACGCAGTATTTT. Its protein is CASSPSWAGSTDTQYF.

The chain links TRBV3-1 to TRBJ1-1, with no clear D. CDR3 length equals 17 residues. The V end lost 1 base, the J end lost 6 bases, and 21 bases lay between the germline ends. Germline V gene lookup returns CDR1 LGHDT and CDR2 YNNKEL (reference sequence). The CDR3 loop is CASSQGILGVGWAEAFF. The CDR3, as DNA: TGTGCCAGCAGCCAAGGTATCCTCGGGGTGGGGTGGGCTGAAGCTTTCTTT.

This clonotype was counted a few times. CDR3 region: CASSFLAGEFQETQYF. CDR3 nucleotides: TGTGCCAGCAGCTTTCTAGCGGGGGAGTTCCAAGAGACCCAGTACTTC. V gene TRBV7-9 combines with J gene TRBJ2-5; 10 bases line up with TRBD2. V lost 3 bases to trimming and J lost 1 base; unmatched junction nucleotides: 5. The CDR3 consists of 16 residues. The germline V gene has CDR1 SEHNR and CDR2 FQNEAQ (reference sequence).

This clonotype was found a few times. The chain joins TRBV27 to TRBJ1-5; D is uncertain. The CDR3 has 14 residues. The V and J ends lost 2 bases and 6 bases respectively, with 11 bases between them. CDR1 is MNHEY and CDR2 is SMNVEV in the germline V gene (reference sequence). The CDR3 nucleotides are TGTGCCAGCAGTTTACGAGGGTTCAGTCAGCCCCAGCATTTT. Translated, it gives CASSLRGFSQPQHF.

V and J are TRBV10-3 and TRBJ2-7; D is ambiguous. Germline CDR1 is ENHRY and CDR2 is SYGVKD. The CDR3 contains 11 residues. With 10 bases removed from V and 6 bases from J, the gap between germline ends came to 13 bases. The CDR3 nucleotides read TGTGCCACCGGACCCCCATCCGAGCAGTACTTC. Its protein is CATGPPSEQYF.

The chain links TRBV6-5 to TRBJ1-4; possibly TRBD1 for D (6 bases). This CDR3 has 16 amino acids. From germline, CDR1 is MNHEY and CDR2 SVGAGI. Trimming left V 0 bases short and J 7 bases short, with 15 bases between. CDR3 DNA: TGTGCCAGCAGTTACTCCTTCAGTATACAGGGTGAAAAACTGTTTTTT. This sequence encodes CASSYSFSIQGEKLFF.

This clonotype has ten or more counts. The CDR3: CASSSGLAGGRNEQFF. Written as DNA, the CDR3 is TGTGCCAGCAGTTCCGGACTAGCGGGGGGCAGGAATGAGCAGTTCTTC. The chain uses TRBV6-1 and TRBJ2-1; 14 nucleotides match TRBD2. This CDR3 comprises 16 residues. Germline assignment: CDR1 MNHNS and CDR2 SASEGT. V shed 5 bases, J shed 7 bases, and the junction held 7 bases outside the gene matches.

CDR3 region: CASSEYENTEAFF. CDR3 bases: TGTGCCAGCAGTGAATATGAGAACACTGAAGCTTTCTTT. The gene calls are TRBV6-1 and TRBJ1-1, with unresolved D. This CDR3 is 13 amino acids long. V lost 2 bases and J lost 1, with 5 bases in between. In germline, CDR1 is MNHNS, CDR2 SASEGT.